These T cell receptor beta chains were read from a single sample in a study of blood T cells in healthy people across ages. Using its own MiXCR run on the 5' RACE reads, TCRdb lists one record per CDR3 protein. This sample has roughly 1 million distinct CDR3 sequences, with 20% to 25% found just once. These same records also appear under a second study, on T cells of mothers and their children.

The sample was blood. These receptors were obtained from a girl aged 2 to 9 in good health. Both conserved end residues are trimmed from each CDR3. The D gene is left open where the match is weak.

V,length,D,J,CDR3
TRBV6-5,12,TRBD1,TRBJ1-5,ASRTGGGGQPQH
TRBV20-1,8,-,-,SARAGEQY
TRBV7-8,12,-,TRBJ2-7,ASSQSLSSYEQY
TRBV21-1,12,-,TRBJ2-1,ASSKARAGDEQF
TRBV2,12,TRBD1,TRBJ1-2,ASSDIQGSYGYT
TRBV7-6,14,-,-,ASSLALDGLRNEQY
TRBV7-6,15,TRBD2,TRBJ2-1,ASSLEASGGIYNEQF
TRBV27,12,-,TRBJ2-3,ASSLPSTVDTQY
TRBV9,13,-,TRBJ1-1,ASSVVLGGPPEAF
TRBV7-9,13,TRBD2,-,ASSLDGRTGGEQY
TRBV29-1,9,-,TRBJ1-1,SVDWVGGAF
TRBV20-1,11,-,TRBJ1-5,SVRLRGLQPQH
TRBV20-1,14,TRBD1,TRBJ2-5,SAGDRGLSGKETQY
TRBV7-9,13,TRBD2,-,ASSLASGIGNEQF
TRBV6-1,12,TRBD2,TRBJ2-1,ASSEGGTRNEQF
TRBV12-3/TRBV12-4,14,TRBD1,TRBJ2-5,ASSSYPGQGKETQY
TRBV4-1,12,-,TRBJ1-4,ASSHGGINEKLF
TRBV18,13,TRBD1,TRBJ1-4,ASSPGQGPTEKLF
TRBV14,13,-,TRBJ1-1,ASSQVLRTYFEAF
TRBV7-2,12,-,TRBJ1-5,ASTADYSNQPQH
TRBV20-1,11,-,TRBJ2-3,SAQPEGPVTQY
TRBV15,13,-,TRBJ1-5,ATSIVGGSNQPQH
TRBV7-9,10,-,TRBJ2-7,ASSPLAYEQY
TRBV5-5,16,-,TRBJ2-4,ASSRLGAFGGRKNIQY
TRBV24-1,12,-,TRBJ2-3,ATGDSGHTDTQY
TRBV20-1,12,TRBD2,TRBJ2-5,SALGLAAFGTQY
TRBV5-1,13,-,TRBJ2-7,ASSLAKGSSARQY